This T cell receptor beta chain was documented in a study of blood T cells in healthy people across ages. The CDR3 contains 12 residues. From germline, CDR1 is MNHEY and CDR2 SMNVEV (reference sequence). The V end was cut by 6 bases, the J end by 5 bases, with 7 bases between. A sample-barcoded 5' primer and a J-beta primer mix were used in a second PCR of roughly 6 to 11 cycles. TCRdb itself ran the 5' RACE reads through MiXCR, one entry per CDR3 protein. This table has approximately 1,000,000 distinct CDR3 sequences, roughly 45% appearing once. Each donor gave ten milliliters of peripheral blood. The sequence was collected from a woman aged 60-75 years in good health. Sequenced: blood. The V and J genes are TRBV27 and TRBJ1-4, with no clear D. The CDR3 nucleotides are TGTGCCAGCAGCCGAGTAAATGAAAAACTGTTTTTT. Residues: CASSRVNEKLFF.